The 15 T cell receptor beta chains listed next were all sequenced from one sample in a study of molecular identifiers for immune sequencing clone quantification. Via MiXCR, TCRdb re-called the PCR reads, giving one row per CDR3 protein. Among around 100,000 distinct CDR3 sequences, about 35% were seen once, and the ten largest hold 9.5% to 10%. The sequenced sample consisted of naive CD8+ T cells from blood, with Jurkat cell RNA spiked in. Subset specified: FACS-sorted CD8+CD4-CCR7+CD45RA+ naive T cells. The source of these receptors is a human donor in good health. Some libraries in this study had Jurkat cell RNA spiked in.

This clonotype came up once. The CDR3 reads CASSLGGGGQETQYF. The CDR3 DNA reads as TGTGCCAGCAGCCTTGGGGGCGGGGGGCAAGAGACCCAGTACTTC. The chain uses TRBV7-2 and TRBJ2-5; TRBD2 matches at 8 bases. Losses at the gene ends were 5 bases for V and 2 bases for J; bases not matched to a gene: 7. This CDR3 has 15 amino acids. In germline, CDR1 is SGHTA, CDR2 FQGNSA.

This clonotype was recorded at least ten times. The chain carries TRBV19 and TRBJ2-3, with a possible D match to TRBD2 (5 bases). This CDR3 comprises 13 residues. V was trimmed by 3 bases and J by 5 bases, leaving 9 bases between them. Germline V gene data show CDR1 as LNHDA and CDR2 as SQIVND (reference sequence). CDR3 DNA sequence: TGTGCCAGTAGTATGAGGAGCGGAGATACGCAGTATTTT. It yields the protein CASSMRSGDTQYF.

The genes are TRBV6-5 and TRBJ1-1; D remains ambiguous. There are 15 residues in the CDR3. V lost 2 bases to trimming and J lost 0 bases, with 10 bases between them. Germline V gene data show CDR1 as MNHEY and CDR2 as SVGAGI. The DNA for the CDR3 is TGTGCCAGCAGTTACAGGCTCAGAATGAACACTGAAGCTTTCTTT. Protein sequence: CASSYRLRMNTEAFF.

This rearrangement joins TRBV6-6 to TRBJ2-3; the match to TRBD2 covers 8 bases. Trimming cost V 6 bases and J 5 bases; bases outside gene matches: 13. Germline-derived CDR1 and CDR2 are MNHNY and SVGAGI (reference sequence). CDR3 length: 16 residues. The DNA of the CDR3 is TGTGCCAGCAGATACACTAGCGGTCTCCTCCTAGATACGCAGTATTTT. This codes for CASRYTSGLLLDTQYF.

Worth noting for this clonotype: A much larger clone differs from this one at a single base, so this may be a read error. The chain joins TRBV7-9 to TRBJ2-7; D is ambiguous. This CDR3 has 15 residues. Trimming removed 4 bases at V and 2 bases at J, with 15 bases between. Germline loops: CDR1 SEHNR, CDR2 FQNEAQ (reference sequence). CDR3 coding DNA: TGTGCCAGCAGCTCAAGCCCCCCACCACCCTACGAGCAGTACTTC. Translated, it gives CASSSSPPPPYEQYF.

With respect to this clonotype: An end of the junction differs from the germline gene, which may be a read error. The chain is built from TRBV19 and TRBJ2-1; tentative D call: TRBD1 (6 bases). CDR1 LNHDA and CDR2 SQIVND come from the germline V gene (reference sequence). This CDR3 is 13 amino acids long. The chain's CDR3 is CASLDRPSHEQIF. DNA of the CDR3: TGTGCCAGTCTCGACAGGCCTAGTCATGAGCAGATCTTC.

This clonotype has more than one count but fewer than ten. The chain recombines TRBV20-1 with TRBJ2-7; D is ambiguous. V lost 4 bases, J lost 0 bases, and 10 bases lay in between. This CDR3 has 13 residues. The germline CDR1 and CDR2 sequences are DFQATT and SNEGSKA (reference sequence). In DNA form, the CDR3 reads TGCAGTGCTAAACCAACTACCTCCTACGAGCAGTACTTC. This translates into CSAKPTTSYEQYF.

This clonotype has a single count. The chain combines TRBV12-3 or TRBV12-4 with TRBJ2-1; no definite D call. Deletions cut 5 bases from V and 7 bases from J, with 9 bases between. CDR3 size: 12 residues. The CDR3 DNA sequence: TGTGCCAGCAGTCCTCCCGAGAATGAGCAGTTCTTC. Amino acid sequence: CASSPPENEQFF.

This clonotype was seen a handful of times. The chain uses TRBV24-1 and TRBJ1-5; D call uncertain. Germline values: CDR1 KGHDR, CDR2 SFDVKD. Trimming stripped 4 bases from V and 1 base from J, with 10 bases between. The CDR3 totals 15 residues. This chain's CDR3 is CATSDTGGSNQPQHF. CDR3 sequence (DNA): TGTGCCACCAGTGACACGGGTGGAAGCAATCAGCCCCAGCATTTT.

The table lists this clonotype with a few counts. CDR3 sequence: CASSLGTGGPYEQYF. DNA of the CDR3: TGTGCCAGCAGCTTAGGGACAGGGGGTCCCTACGAGCAGTACTTC. The V call is TRBV11-2, the J call TRBJ2-7; 10 nucleotides align to TRBD1. The CDR3 runs 15 residues. Per germline, CDR1 SGHAT and CDR2 FQNNGV. Losses at the gene ends were 1 base for V and 2 bases for J; bases not matched to a gene: 2.

On this clonotype itself: A much larger clone lies a single base off, so this may be a read error. The gene calls are TRBV6-5 and TRBJ2-7, with D unclear. This CDR3 has 13 residues. Germline V gene data show CDR1 as MNHEY and CDR2 as SVGAGI. Here the CDR3 DNA reads TGTGCCAGCAGTTCCCAGGAGTTCTACGCGCAGTACTTC. Its protein product is CASSSQEFYAQYF.

About this clonotype: Since no conserved phenylalanine or tryptophan closes the CDR3, a read error is the likely cause. This chain connects TRBV5-3 to TRBJ2-1; D possibly corresponds to TRBD2 (5 bases). TRBV5-3 is identified as an open reading frame with a role that is uncertain. The CDR3 spans 14 residues. V gave up 8 bases and J gave up 4 bases, with 16 bases separating them. CDR3 amino acids: CASSPGGSYNEQFL. The CDR3, as DNA: TGTGCCAGCAGCCCTGGCGGGTCTTACAATGAGCAGTTCCTC.

On this clonotype itself: A much larger clone is a single base away; this may be a read error. The CDR3 does not close with the conserved phenylalanine or tryptophan, likely indicating a read error. The V and J genes are TRBV5-6 and TRBJ2-7, with 11 bases fitting TRBD2. Losses at the gene ends were 2 bases for V and 7 bases for J; bases not matched to a gene: 8. CDR3 length equals 15 residues. Germline V CDR1 and CDR2: SGHDT, YYEEEE. CDR3 in DNA: TGTGCCAGCAGCTTCGGTAGCGGGAGGGCCGGGGAGCAGTACATC. This gives the protein CASSFGSGRAGEQYI.

This clonotype came up a few times. V gene TRBV4-1 combines with J gene TRBJ2-7; 12 nucleotides agree with TRBD2. The J segment lost 3 bases and the V segment lost 4 bases, leaving 4 bases of the junction unmatched. Germline-derived CDR1 and CDR2 are MGHRA and YSYEKL. The CDR3 runs to 15 residues. CDR3 amino acids: CASSLLAGGNYEQYF. In DNA, the CDR3 is TGCGCCAGCAGCCTACTAGCGGGAGGAAACTACGAGCAGTACTTC.

This clonotype has a count of ten or more. The rearrangement uses TRBV7-9 and TRBJ2-3; D gene uncertain. CDR1 and CDR2 from the germline V gene are SEHNR and FQNEAQ (reference sequence). CDR3 length: 13 amino acids. V was cut by 4 bases and J by 1 base, with 6 bases left in between. As DNA, the CDR3 is TGTGCCAGCAGCTCAACCGGCACAGATACGCAGTATTTT. Translated, it gives CASSSTGTDTQYF.